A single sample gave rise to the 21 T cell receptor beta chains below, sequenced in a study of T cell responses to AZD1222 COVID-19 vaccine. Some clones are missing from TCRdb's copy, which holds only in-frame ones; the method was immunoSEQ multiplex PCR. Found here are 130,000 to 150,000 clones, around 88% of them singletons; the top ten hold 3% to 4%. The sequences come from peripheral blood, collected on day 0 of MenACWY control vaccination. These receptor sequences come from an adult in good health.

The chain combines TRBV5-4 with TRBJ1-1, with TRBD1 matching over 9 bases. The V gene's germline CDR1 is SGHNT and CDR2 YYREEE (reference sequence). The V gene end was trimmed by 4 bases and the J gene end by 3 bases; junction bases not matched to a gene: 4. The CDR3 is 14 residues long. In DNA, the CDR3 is TGTGCCAGCAGCGAGGGACAGGGTTACACTGAAGCTTTCTTT. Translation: CASSEGQGYTEAFF.

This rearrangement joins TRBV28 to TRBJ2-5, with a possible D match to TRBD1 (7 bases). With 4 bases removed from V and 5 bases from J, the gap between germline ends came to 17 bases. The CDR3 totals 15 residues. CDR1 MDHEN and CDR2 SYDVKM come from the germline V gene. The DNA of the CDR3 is TGTGCCAGCAGTTCTCCAGGGGGGCTTGGGGAGACCCAGTACTTC. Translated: CASSSPGGLGETQYF.

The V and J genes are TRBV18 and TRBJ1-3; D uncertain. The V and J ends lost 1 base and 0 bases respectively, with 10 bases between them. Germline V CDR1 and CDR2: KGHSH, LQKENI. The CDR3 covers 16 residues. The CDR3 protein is CASSPQTLDSGNTIYF. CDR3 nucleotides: TGTGCCAGCTCACCACAGACCCTCGACTCTGGAAACACCATATATTTT.

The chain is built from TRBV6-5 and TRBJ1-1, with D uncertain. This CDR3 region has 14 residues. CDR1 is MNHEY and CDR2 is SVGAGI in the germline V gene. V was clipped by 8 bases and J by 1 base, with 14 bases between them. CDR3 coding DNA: TGTGCCAGCGGGCGATCAAGGGCGAACACTGAAGCTTTCTTT. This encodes CASGRSRANTEAFF.

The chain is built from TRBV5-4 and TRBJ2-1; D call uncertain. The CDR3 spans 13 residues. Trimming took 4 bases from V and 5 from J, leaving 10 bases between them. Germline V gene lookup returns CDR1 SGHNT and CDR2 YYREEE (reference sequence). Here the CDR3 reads CASSPTGDNEQFF. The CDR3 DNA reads TGTGCCAGCAGCCCGACTGGGGACAATGAGCAGTTCTTC. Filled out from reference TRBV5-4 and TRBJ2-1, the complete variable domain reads ETGVTQSPTHLIKTRGQQVTLRCSSQSGHNTVSWYQQALGQGPQFIFQYYREEENGRGNFPPRFSGLQFPNYSSELNVNALELDDSALYLCASSPTGDNEQFFGPGTRLTVL.

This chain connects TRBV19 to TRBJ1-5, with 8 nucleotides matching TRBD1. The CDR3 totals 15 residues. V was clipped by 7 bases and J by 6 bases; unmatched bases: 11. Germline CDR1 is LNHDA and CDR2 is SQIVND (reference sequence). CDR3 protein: CASNGDPGGRQPQHF. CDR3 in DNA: TGTGCCAGTAACGGAGATCCAGGGGGCCGTCAGCCCCAGCATTTT.

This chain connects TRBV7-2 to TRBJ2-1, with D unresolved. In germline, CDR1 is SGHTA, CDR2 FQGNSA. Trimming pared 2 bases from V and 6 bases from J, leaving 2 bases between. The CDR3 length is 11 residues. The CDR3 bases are TGTGCCAGCAGCTTAATCAATGAGCAGTTCTTC. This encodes CASSLINEQFF.

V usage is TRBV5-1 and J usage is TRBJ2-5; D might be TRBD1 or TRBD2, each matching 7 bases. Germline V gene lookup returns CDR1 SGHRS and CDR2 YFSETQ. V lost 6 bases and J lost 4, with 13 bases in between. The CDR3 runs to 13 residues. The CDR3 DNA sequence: TGCGCCAGCAAGCCCAGGGGGGGAGAGACCCAGTACTTC. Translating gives CASKPRGGETQYF. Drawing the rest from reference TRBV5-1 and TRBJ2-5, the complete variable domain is KAGVTQTPRYLIKTRGQQVTLSCSPISGHRSVSWYQQTPGQGLQFLFEYFSETQRNKGNFPGRFSGRQFSNSRSEMNVSTLELGDSALYLCASKPRGGETQYFGPGTRLLVL.

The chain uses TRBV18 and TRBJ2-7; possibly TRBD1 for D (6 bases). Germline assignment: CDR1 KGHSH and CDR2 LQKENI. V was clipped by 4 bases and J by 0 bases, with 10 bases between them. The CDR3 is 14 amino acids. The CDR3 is CASSLSDSSYEQYF. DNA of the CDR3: TGTGCCAGCTCACTATCGGACAGCTCCTACGAGCAGTACTTC. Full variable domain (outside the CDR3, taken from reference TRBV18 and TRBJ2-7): NAGVMQNPRHLVRRRGQEARLRCSPMKGHSHVYWYRQLPEEGLKFMVYLQKENIIDESGMPKERFSAEFPKEGPSILRIQQVVRGDSAAYFCASSLSDSSYEQYFGPGTRLTVT.

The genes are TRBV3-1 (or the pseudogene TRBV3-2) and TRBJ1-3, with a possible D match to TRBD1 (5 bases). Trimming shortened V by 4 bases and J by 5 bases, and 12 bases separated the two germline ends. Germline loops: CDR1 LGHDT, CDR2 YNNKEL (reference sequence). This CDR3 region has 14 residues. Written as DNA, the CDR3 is TGTGCCAGCAGCCGTCAGGGTGGTCGAAACACCATATATTTT. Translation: CASSRQGGRNTIYF.

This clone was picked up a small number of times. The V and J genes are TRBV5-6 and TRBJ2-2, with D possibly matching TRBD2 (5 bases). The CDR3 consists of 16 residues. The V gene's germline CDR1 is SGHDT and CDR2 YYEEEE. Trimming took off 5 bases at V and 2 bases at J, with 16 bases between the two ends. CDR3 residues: CASRRRGERNTGELFF. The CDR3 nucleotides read TGTGCCAGCAGACGCCGGGGAGAGCGTAACACCGGGGAGCTGTTTTTT.

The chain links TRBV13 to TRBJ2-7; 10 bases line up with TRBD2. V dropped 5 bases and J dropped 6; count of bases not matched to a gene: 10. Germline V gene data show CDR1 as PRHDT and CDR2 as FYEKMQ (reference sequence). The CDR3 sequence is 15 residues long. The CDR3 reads CASSPGASGSFEQYF. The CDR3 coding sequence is TGTGCCAGCAGCCCCGGGGCTAGCGGGAGTTTCGAGCAGTACTTC.

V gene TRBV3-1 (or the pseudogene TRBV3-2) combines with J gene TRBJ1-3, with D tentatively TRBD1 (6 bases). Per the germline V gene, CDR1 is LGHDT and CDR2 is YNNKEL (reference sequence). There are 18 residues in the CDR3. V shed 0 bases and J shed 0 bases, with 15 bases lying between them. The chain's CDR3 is CASSQDSGQYSSGNTIYF. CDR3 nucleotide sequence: TGTGCCAGCAGCCAAGATTCAGGACAGTACTCCTCTGGAAACACCATATATTTT.

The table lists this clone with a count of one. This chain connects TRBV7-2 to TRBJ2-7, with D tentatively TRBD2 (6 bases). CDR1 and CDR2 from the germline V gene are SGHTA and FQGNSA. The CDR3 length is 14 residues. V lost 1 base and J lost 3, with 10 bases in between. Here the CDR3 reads CASSLVGGSYEQYF. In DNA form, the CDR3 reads TGTGCCAGCAGCTTAGTGGGAGGTAGCTACGAGCAGTACTTC.

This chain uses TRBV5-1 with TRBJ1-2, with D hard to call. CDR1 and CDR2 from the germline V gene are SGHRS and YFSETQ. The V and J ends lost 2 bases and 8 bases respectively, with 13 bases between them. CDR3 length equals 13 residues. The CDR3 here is CASSFSTVEGYTF. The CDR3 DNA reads TGCGCCAGCAGCTTCTCCACGGTGGAGGGCTACACCTTC.

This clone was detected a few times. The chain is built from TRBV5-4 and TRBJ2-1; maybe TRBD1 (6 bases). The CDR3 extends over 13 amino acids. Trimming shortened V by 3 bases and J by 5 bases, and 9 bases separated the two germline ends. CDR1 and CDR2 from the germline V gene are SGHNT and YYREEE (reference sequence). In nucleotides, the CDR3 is TGTGCCAGCAGCTACTACAGGGACAATGAGCAGTTCTTC. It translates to CASSYYRDNEQFF.

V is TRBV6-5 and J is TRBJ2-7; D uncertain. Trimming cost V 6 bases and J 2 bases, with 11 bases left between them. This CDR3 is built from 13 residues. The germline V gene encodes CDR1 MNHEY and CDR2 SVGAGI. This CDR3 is CASSPDGAYEQYF. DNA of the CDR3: TGTGCCAGCAGCCCAGACGGAGCCTACGAGCAGTACTTC.

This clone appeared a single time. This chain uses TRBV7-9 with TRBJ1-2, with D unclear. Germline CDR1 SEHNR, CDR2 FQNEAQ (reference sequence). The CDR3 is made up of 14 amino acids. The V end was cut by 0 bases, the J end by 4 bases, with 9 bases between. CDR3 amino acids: CASSLAPSAYGYTF. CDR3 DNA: TGTGCCAGCAGCTTAGCGCCGTCTGCCTATGGCTACACCTTC.

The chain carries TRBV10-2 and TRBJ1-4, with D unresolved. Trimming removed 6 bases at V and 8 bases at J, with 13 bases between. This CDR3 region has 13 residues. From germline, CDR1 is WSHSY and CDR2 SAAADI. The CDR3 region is CASSTLQREKLFF. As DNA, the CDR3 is TGCGCCAGCAGCACCCTACAGCGGGAAAAACTGTTTTTT.

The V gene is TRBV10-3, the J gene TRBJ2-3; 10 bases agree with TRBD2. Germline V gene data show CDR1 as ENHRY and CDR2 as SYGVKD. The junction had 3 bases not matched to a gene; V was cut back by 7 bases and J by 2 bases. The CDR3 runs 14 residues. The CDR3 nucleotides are TGTGCCATCACTAGCGGGGGTTTCACAGATACGCAGTATTTT. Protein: CAITSGGFTDTQYF.

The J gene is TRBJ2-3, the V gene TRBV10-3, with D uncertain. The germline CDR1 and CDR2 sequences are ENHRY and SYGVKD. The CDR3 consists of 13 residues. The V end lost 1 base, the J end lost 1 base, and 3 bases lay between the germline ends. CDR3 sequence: CAISELRTDTQYF. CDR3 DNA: TGTGCCATCAGTGAGTTGCGCACAGATACGCAGTATTTT.